A selection of T cell receptor beta chains follows, all from one sample in a study of blood T cells in healthy people across ages. TCRdb itself ran the 5' RACE reads through MiXCR, one entry per CDR3 protein. The data show 1,100,000 or so distinct CDR3 sequences, 40% to 50% seen once. The source material was blood. The receptor set was obtained from a woman in her sixties in good health. The CDR3 runs from the conserved cysteine through the conserved F or W. The D gene is left open where the match is weak. Part of the rows lack a size; the others show once, few, many or a class for expanded clones.

abundance	d_gene	v_gene	j_gene	CDR3aa	CDR3nt
NA	NA	TRBV7-3	TRBJ2-1	CASSPTNLGNEQFF	TGTGCCAGCAGCCCGACCAACCTAGGGAATGAGCAGTTCTTC
NA	NA	TRBV29-1	TRBJ2-7	CSVEGGGEGLYEQYF	TGCAGCGTTGAAGGAGGGGGGGAGGGCCTCTACGAGCAGTACTTC
NA	NA	TRBV28	TRBJ2-3	CASRSPDTDTQYF	TGTGCCAGCAGGAGCCCAGACACAGATACGCAGTATTTT
NA	NA	TRBV2	TRBJ2-1	CATEGVSYNEQFF	TGTGCCACAGAGGGGGTCTCCTACAATGAGCAGTTCTTC
NA	NA	TRBV27	TRBJ2-7	CASSLDRSAEQYF	TGTGCCAGCAGTCTAGACAGAAGTGCCGAGCAGTACTTC
few	TRBD2	TRBV4-1	TRBJ2-3	CASSQHTSGKGTDTQYF	TGCGCCAGCAGCCAACATACTAGCGGGAAGGGCACAGATACGCAGTATTTT
NA	NA	TRBV7-2	TRBJ2-3	CASSLAPYTDTQYF	TGTGCCAGCAGCTTAGCCCCCTACACAGATACGCAGTATTTT
NA	NA	TRBV18	TRBJ2-2	CASSLGTVRGTGELFF	TGTGCCAGCTCACTTGGGACGGTGCGGGGCACCGGGGAGCTGTTTTTT
few	NA	TRBV3-1	TRBJ2-5	CASSQDAGLGTQYF	TGTGCCAGCAGCCAAGATGCAGGGTTGGGGACCCAGTACTTC
few	NA	TRBV12-3/TRBV12-4	TRBJ1-4	CASSLGSTNEKLFF	TGTGCCAGCAGTCTTGGATCAACTAATGAAAAACTGTTTTTT
NA	NA	TRBV20-1	TRBJ2-1	CSARGTERGPYNEQFF	TGCAGTGCTAGGGGGACCGAGAGGGGCCCCTACAATGAGCAGTTCTTC
NA	NA	TRBV20-1	TRBJ2-3	CSATRGAGGTDTQYF	TGCAGTGCCACCCGGGGGGCGGGCGGGACAGATACGCAGTATTTT
NA	TRBD2	TRBV3-1	TRBJ2-5	CASSQDFGATSGYLETQYF	TGTGCCAGCAGCCAAGATTTTGGGGCAACTAGCGGATACTTGGAGACCCAGTACTTC
NA	TRBD2	TRBV4-1	TRBJ2-7	CASSPTSGNSYEQYF	TGCGCCAGCAGCCCTACTAGCGGGAACTCCTACGAGCAGTACTTC
NA	NA	TRBV20-1	TRBJ2-7	CSVPDPYEQYF	TGCAGTGTCCCCGACCCCTACGAGCAGTACTTC
NA	TRBD1	TRBV6-1	TRBJ2-5	CASIKGQTQETQYF	TGTGCCAGCATTAAGGGACAGACGCAAGAGACCCAGTACTTC
few	NA	TRBV7-8	TRBJ1-2	CASSSRIPRGYTF	TGTGCCAGCAGCTCTCGGATACCCCGTGGCTACACCTTC
NA	TRBD2	TRBV18	TRBJ2-2	CASSPRLADNTGELFF	TGTGCCAGCTCACCAAGACTAGCAGATAACACCGGGGAGCTGTTTTTT
NA	NA	TRBV7-2	TRBJ1-2	CASSRDTANYGYTF	TGTGCCAGCAGCCGTGACACCGCCAACTATGGCTACACCTTC
NA	TRBD2	TRBV15	TRBJ2-1	CATSRDPGTSFIEQFF	TGTGCCACCAGCAGAGATCCGGGGACTAGCTTTATTGAGCAGTTCTTC
NA	TRBD1	TRBV11-3	TRBJ1-2	CASSLYPGTGHYGYTF	TGTGCCAGCAGCTTATATCCCGGGACAGGGCACTATGGCTACACCTTC
few	NA	TRBV9	TRBJ1-2	CASSVGRGYGYTF	TGTGCCAGCAGCGTAGGACGGGGCTATGGCTACACCTTC
few	NA	TRBV27	TRBJ2-7	CASSLSAVALYEQYF	TGTGCCAGCAGTTTATCGGCAGTTGCCCTCTACGAGCAGTACTTC
few	NA	TRBV29-1	TRBJ1-1	CSVYDLTTNRDTEAFF	TGCAGCGTTTACGACCTTACGACAAACCGGGACACTGAAGCTTTCTTT
NA	TRBD1	TRBV20-1	TRBJ2-1	CSARSRGTGHNEQFF	TGCAGTGCTAGATCCCGGGGGACAGGTCACAATGAGCAGTTCTTC
few	NA	TRBV3-1	TRBJ2-3	CASSQGSQTADTQYF	TGTGCCAGCAGCCAAGGGTCCCAGACGGCAGATACGCAGTATTTT
NA	TRBD1	TRBV4-1	TRBJ2-7	CTSSQGGQDFYEQYF	TGCACCAGCAGCCAAGGAGGACAGGACTTCTACGAGCAGTACTTC
few	NA	TRBV20-1	TRBJ2-3	CSARDGYRNHYTDTQYF	TGCAGTGCTAGAGATGGTTACCGGAACCACTACACAGATACGCAGTATTTT
NA	TRBD1	TRBV28	TRBJ2-7	CASSLGQGALPYEQYF	TGTGCCAGCAGTCTCGGACAGGGGGCGCTTCCCTACGAGCAGTACTTC
few	NA	TRBV29-1	TRBJ2-2	CSVSRQEANTGELFF	TGCAGCGTCTCCCGACAGGAAGCGAACACCGGGGAGCTGTTTTTT
few	NA	TRBV5-5	TRBJ1-2	CASSSRGPSWGYTF	TGTGCCAGCAGCTCCAGGGGTCCCAGTTGGGGCTACACCTTC